What follows are 21 T cell receptor beta chains derived from one specimen sequenced in a study of blood T cell repertoires in COVID-19. Using immunoSEQ multiplex PCR, the repertoire was profiled, and TCRdb retains in-frame clones only, with some absent. The sample holds over 85,000 clones, 75% to 85% seen once. Input material: peripheral blood. The source of these receptors is a woman aged 55-75 years with acute or convalescent COVID-19.

V is TRBV23-1 and J is TRBJ2-7; 8 positions match TRBD1. TRBV23-1 is an ORF for which the function is uncertain. This CDR3 is 16 amino acids long. Trimming took 4 bases from V and 4 from J; bases not matched to a gene: 12. CDR3 DNA: TGCGCCAGCAGTCGGACGGACAGGGAAGGGGGATACGAGCAGTACTTC. Amino acids: CASSRTDREGGYEQYF.

The chain carries TRBV21-1 and TRBJ1-5; the table's D gene call, TRBD1, was not cross checked with the DNA. TRBV21-1 is a known pseudogene. The CDR3 contains 15 residues. The CDR3 spells CASSKVAGPNQPQHF. The CDR3 DNA reads TGTGCCAGCAGCAAAGTGGCAGGCCCTAATCAGCCCCAGCATTTT.

The gene calls are TRBV30 and TRBJ2-3; 8 bases map to TRBD1. In germline, CDR1 is GTSNPN, CDR2 SVGIG (reference sequence). V lost 8 bases and J lost 3; bases outside the gene matches: 4. This CDR3 comprises 12 residues. This chain's CDR3 is CAQQGGTDTQYF. DNA for the CDR3: TGTGCCCAACAGGGGGGTACAGATACGCAGTATTTT.

This chain uses TRBV10-3 with TRBJ2-7; D perhaps matches TRBD1 (6 bases). CDR1 and CDR2 from the germline V gene are ENHRY and SYGVKD. CDR3 length equals 14 residues. Trimming shortened V by 2 bases and J by 2 bases, and 10 bases separated the two germline ends. Here the CDR3 reads CAISEAGEPYEQYF. The DNA of the CDR3 is TGTGCCATCAGTGAGGCAGGGGAGCCCTACGAGCAGTACTTC.

The V call is TRBV3-1 (or the pseudogene TRBV3-2), the J call TRBJ2-7; 14 bases map to TRBD2. Germline loops: CDR1 LGHDT, CDR2 YNNKEL (reference sequence). J was trimmed by 5 bases and V by 3 bases; bases with no gene match: 6. This CDR3 is built from 16 residues. As DNA, the CDR3 is TGTGCCAGCAGCCAGGAGACTAGCGGGGGGGCCCACGAGCAGTACTTC. Amino acids: CASSQETSGGAHEQYF.

The chain combines TRBV7-2 with TRBJ1-1; tentative D call: TRBD1 (5 bases). CDR1 is SGHTA, CDR2 FQGNSA, per germline. The CDR3 contains 15 residues. The ends were cut back, 2 bases at V and 0 bases at J, with 10 bases in the middle. The CDR3 DNA sequence: TGTGCCAGCAGCTTAAATGGCAGGGTGAACACTGAAGCTTTCTTT. This codes for CASSLNGRVNTEAFF.

This rearrangement joins TRBV7-3 to TRBJ2-5; 12 bases match TRBD1. This CDR3 region has 16 residues. Looked up from germline, CDR1 is SGHTA and CDR2 is FQGTGA. J was trimmed by 2 bases and V by 5 bases; bases with no gene match: 6. CDR3 loop: CASSEGQGAWQETQYF. DNA of the CDR3: TGTGCCAGCAGCGAGGGACAGGGGGCTTGGCAAGAGACCCAGTACTTC.

The V gene is TRBV19, the J gene TRBJ1-4; no clear D gene. The CDR3 loop spans 15 amino acids. Germline-derived CDR1 and CDR2 are LNHDA and SQIVND (reference sequence). V lost 6 bases and J 0 bases, leaving 11 bases between the germline ends. The CDR3: CASRPRQATNEKLFF. The CDR3 DNA reads TGTGCCAGTAGACCCCGCCAGGCAACTAATGAAAAACTGTTTTTT.

The chain joins TRBV23-1 to TRBJ2-7; 9 bases agree with TRBD1. TRBV23-1 is placed among ORFs of uncertain function. Trimming cost V 0 bases and J 2 bases; bases outside gene matches: 14. The CDR3 loop spans 19 amino acids. CDR3 in amino acids: CASSQSTGQGNNWPYEQYF. For the CDR3, the DNA is TGCGCCAGCAGTCAATCGACGGGACAGGGTAATAATTGGCCCTACGAGCAGTACTTC.

This clone was seen more than once but under ten times. The chain employs TRBV3-1 (or the pseudogene TRBV3-2) and TRBJ2-2, with a weak D call TRBD1 (5 bases). Deletions cut 3 bases from V and 4 bases from J, with 12 bases between. Germline lookup yields CDR1 LGHDT and CDR2 YNNKEL (reference sequence). This CDR3 has 15 amino acids. The CDR3 loop reads CASSHRRQGTGELFF. CDR3 sequence (DNA): TGTGCCAGCAGCCACAGGCGCCAGGGCACCGGGGAGCTGTTTTTT.

The J gene is TRBJ2-6, the V gene TRBV4-3; TRBD1 agrees at 8 bases. CDR1 is LGHNA, CDR2 YSLEER, per germline. The junction had 8 bases not matched to a gene; V was cut back by 4 bases and J by 0 bases. The CDR3 length is 18 residues. The CDR3 bases are TGCGCCAGCAGCCGTTCAGGACAGGGAAACTCTGGGGCCAACGTCCTGACTTTC. It encodes CASSRSGQGNSGANVLTF.

The chain employs TRBV6-1 and TRBJ2-2, with D tentatively TRBD2 (5 bases). Germline lookup yields CDR1 MNHNS and CDR2 SASEGT. V dropped 4 bases and J dropped 0 bases, with 12 bases sitting between them. This CDR3 region has 16 residues. The CDR3 sequence is CASSVWRSTNTGELFF. DNA of the CDR3: TGTGCCAGCAGTGTTTGGAGGAGTACGAACACCGGGGAGCTGTTTTTT.

This chain joins TRBV9 and TRBJ2-1, with TRBD2 matching over 7 bases. The CDR3 runs 15 residues. Germline loops: CDR1 SGDLS, CDR2 YYNGEE. The trim removed 3 bases at V and 1 base at J, leaving 4 bases unmatched. CDR3 sequence reads: CASSGTGGSYNEQFF. CDR3 bases: TGTGCCAGCAGCGGAACGGGGGGATCCTACAATGAGCAGTTCTTC.

V gene TRBV5-8 combines with J gene TRBJ2-1; TRBD2 matches 7 bases. Trimming took 2 bases from V and 13 from J; bases not matched to a gene: 15. Germline assignment: CDR1 SGHTS and CDR2 YDEGEE. The CDR3 contains 15 residues. CDR3 in amino acids: CASSFTGTTVDGQFF. Written as DNA, the CDR3 is TGTGCCAGCAGCTTCACCGGGACTACCGTTGACGGACAGTTCTTC.

The chain links TRBV9 to TRBJ1-1; 7 nucleotides match TRBD1. J lost 3 bases, V lost 3 bases, and 5 bases had no gene match. Germline lookup yields CDR1 SGDLS and CDR2 YYNGEE. This CDR3 spans 14 amino acids. CDR3 sequence reads: CASSGVRGDTEAFF. Written as DNA, the CDR3 is TGTGCCAGCAGCGGTGTCAGGGGGGACACTGAAGCTTTCTTT.

This clone was counted a single time. The J gene is TRBJ2-2, the V gene TRBV14; the D is unclear. V lost 5 bases and J 7 bases, leaving 5 bases between the germline ends. The CDR3 length is 11 residues. Germline V gene lookup returns CDR1 SGHDN and CDR2 FVKESK. CDR3 sequence reads: CASSSGGELFF. The CDR3 DNA follows: TGTGCCAGCAGCTCAGGCGGGGAGCTGTTTTTT. The whole variable domain, remainder taken from reference TRBV14 and TRBJ2-2, is EAGVTQFPSHSVIEKGQTVTLRCDPISGHDNLYWYRRVMGKEIKFLLHFVKESKQDESGMPNNRFLAERTGGTYSTLKVQPAELEDSGVYFCASSSGGELFFGEGSRLTVL.

The chain has TRBV3-1 (or the pseudogene TRBV3-2) and TRBJ2-7; a weak D match, TRBD2 (7 bases). Germline CDR1 and CDR2: LGHDT and YNNKEL (reference sequence). This CDR3 spans 12 amino acids. The CDR3 region is CAGGGPPSEQYF. The CDR3 DNA reads as TGTGCAGGGGGGGGCCCGCCTAGCGAGCAGTACTTC.

The genes are TRBV5-6 and TRBJ1-5; 11 positions match TRBD1. J lost 5 bases, V lost 4 bases, and 2 bases had no gene match. The CDR3 covers 14 residues. Looked up from germline, CDR1 is SGHDT and CDR2 is YYEEEE. CDR3 sequence (DNA): TGTGCCAGCAGCCGGGACAGGGGGGATCAGCCCCAGCATTTT. Translating gives CASSRDRGDQPQHF.

The chain uses TRBV5-1 and TRBJ1-4, with 7 bases aligning to TRBD1. In germline, CDR1 is SGHRS, CDR2 YFSETQ. V was clipped by 4 bases and J by 2 bases; unmatched bases: 11. The CDR3 is 17 residues long. The CDR3 spells CASSRTGTLLTNEKLFF. In DNA form, the CDR3 reads TGCGCCAGCAGCCGGACAGGAACTCTGTTGACTAATGAAAAACTGTTTTTT.

The chain is built from TRBV7-2 and TRBJ1-2; D is unclear. V lost 6 bases, J lost 3 bases, and 8 bases lay in between. This CDR3 comprises 12 residues. CDR1 and CDR2 (germline): SGHTA, FQGNSA. The chain's CDR3 is CASRRRDYGYTF. DNA of the CDR3: TGTGCCAGCAGGAGGAGGGACTATGGCTACACCTTC.

This chain uses TRBV6-5 with TRBJ1-6, with TRBD1 identical over 9 bases. Germline V gives CDR1 MNHEY, CDR2 SVGAGI. The junction had 4 bases not matched to a gene; V was cut back by 0 bases and J by 10 bases. This CDR3 has 15 amino acids. The CDR3 protein is CASSYSSGTGSPLHF. CDR3 DNA: TGTGCCAGCAGTTACTCTTCCGGGACAGGGTCACCCCTCCACTTT.